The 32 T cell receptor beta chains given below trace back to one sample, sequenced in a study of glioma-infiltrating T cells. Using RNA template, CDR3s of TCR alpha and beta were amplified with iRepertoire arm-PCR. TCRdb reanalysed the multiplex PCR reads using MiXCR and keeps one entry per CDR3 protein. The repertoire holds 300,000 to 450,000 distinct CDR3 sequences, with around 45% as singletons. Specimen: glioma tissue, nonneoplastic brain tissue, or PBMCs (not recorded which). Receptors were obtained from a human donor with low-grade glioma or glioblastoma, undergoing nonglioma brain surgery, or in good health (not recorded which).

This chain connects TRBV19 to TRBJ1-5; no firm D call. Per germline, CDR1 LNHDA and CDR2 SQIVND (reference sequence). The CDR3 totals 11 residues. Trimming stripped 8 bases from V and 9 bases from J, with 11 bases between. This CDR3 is CASGLSGPQHF. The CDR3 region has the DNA TGTGCCAGTGGACTATCAGGGCCCCAGCATTTT.

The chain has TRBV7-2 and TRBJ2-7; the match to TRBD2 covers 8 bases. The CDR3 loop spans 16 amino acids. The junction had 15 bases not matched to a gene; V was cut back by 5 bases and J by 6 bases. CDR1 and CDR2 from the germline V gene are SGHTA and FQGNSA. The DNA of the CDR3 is TGTGCCAGCAGCCGCCCAGCTAGCGGGCGGGCCTGCGAGCAGTACTTC. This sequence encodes CASSRPASGRACEQYF.

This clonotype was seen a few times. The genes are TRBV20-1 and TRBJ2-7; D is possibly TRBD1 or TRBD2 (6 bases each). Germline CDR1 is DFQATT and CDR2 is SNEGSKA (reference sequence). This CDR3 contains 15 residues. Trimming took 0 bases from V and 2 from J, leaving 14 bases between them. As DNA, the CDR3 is TGCAGTGCTAGAGATCGACTAGGGGGGCCCTACGAGCAGTACTTC. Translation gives CSARDRLGGPYEQYF.

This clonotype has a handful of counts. The CDR3 here is CASTPVRGTDTQYF. CDR3 DNA sequence: TGTGCCAGCACCCCTGTTCGGGGGACAGATACGCAGTATTTT. The V call is TRBV7-2, the J call TRBJ2-3, with TRBD2 as a possible D gene (6 bases). Trimming stripped 7 bases from V and 3 bases from J, with 14 bases between. In germline, CDR1 is SGHTA, CDR2 FQGNSA. The CDR3 runs to 14 residues.

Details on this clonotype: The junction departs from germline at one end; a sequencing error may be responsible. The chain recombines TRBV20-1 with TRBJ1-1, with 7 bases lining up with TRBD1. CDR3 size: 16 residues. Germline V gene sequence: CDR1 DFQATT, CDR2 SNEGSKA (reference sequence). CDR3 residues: CSARPPRDRVDTEASF. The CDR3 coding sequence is TGCAGTGCTAGACCCCCTCGAGACAGGGTGGACACTGAAGCTTCCTTT.

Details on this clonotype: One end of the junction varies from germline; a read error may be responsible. CDR3 DNA: TGTGCCAGCAGCTATAGCGGATTACAAGAGACCAAGTACTTC. Protein sequence: CASSYSGLQETKYF. The rearrangement uses TRBV11-2 and TRBJ2-5, with D possibly TRBD2 on 6 matching bases. The CDR3 spans 14 residues. CDR1 is SGHAT, CDR2 FQNNGV, per germline.

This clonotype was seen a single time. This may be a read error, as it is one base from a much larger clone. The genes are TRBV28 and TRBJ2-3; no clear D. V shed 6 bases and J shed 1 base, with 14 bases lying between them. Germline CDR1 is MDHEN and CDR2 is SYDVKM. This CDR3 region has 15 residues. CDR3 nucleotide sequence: TGTGCCAGCAGCAGGCCCCGACGTGGCACAGATACGCAGTATTTT. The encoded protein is CASSRPRRGTDTQYF.

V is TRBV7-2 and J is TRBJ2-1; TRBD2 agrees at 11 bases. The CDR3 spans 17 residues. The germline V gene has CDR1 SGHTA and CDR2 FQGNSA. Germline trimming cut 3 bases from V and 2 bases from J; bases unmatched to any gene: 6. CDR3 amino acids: CASSFLAGGLTYNEQFF. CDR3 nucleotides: TGTGCCAGCAGCTTCCTAGCGGGGGGACTTACCTACAATGAGCAGTTCTTC.

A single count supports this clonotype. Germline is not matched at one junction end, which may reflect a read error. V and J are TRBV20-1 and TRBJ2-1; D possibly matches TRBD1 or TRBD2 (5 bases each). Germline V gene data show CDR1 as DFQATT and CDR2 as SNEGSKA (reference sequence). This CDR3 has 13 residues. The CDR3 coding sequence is TGCAATGCTGCCGGGACGGCGGTCGGTGAGCAGTTCTTC. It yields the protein CNAAGTAVGEQFF.

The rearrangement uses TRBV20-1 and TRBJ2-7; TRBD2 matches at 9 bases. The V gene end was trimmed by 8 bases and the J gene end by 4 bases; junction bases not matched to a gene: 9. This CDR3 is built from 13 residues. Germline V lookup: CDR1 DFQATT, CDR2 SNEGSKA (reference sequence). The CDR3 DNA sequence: TGCAGTTTCGGAGGGACTAGCCAGTACGAGCAGTACTTC. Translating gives CSFGGTSQYEQYF.

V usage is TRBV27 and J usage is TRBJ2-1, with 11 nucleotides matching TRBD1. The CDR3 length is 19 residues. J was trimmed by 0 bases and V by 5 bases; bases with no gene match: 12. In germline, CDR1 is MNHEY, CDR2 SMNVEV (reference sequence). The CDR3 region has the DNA TGTGCCAGCAGTCCCGGGACAGGGGGTTTTCGAAGCTCCTACAATGAGCAGTTCTTC. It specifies CASSPGTGGFRSSYNEQFF.

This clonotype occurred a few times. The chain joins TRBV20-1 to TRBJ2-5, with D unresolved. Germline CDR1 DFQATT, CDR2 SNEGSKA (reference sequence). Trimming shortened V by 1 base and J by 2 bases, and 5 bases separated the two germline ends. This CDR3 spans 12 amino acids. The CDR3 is CSARVGQETQYF. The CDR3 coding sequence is TGCAGTGCTAGAGTCGGTCAAGAGACCCAGTACTTC.

CDR3 sequence (DNA): TGTGCCAGCAGCTTAACCGGTGGGCGGAACTATGAAAAACTGTTTTTT. As protein: CASSLTGGRNYEKLFF. The chain recombines TRBV11-2 with TRBJ1-4; D unclear. The CDR3 covers 16 residues. Germline assignment: CDR1 SGHAT and CDR2 FQNNGV. V lost 2 bases, J lost 6 bases, and 16 bases lay in between.

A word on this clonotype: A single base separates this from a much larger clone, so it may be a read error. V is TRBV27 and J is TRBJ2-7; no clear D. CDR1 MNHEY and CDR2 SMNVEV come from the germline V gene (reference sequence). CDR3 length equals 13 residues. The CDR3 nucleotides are TGTGCCAGCAGTTTTAACCAAGCCTACAAGCAGTACTTC. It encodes CASSFNQAYKQYF.

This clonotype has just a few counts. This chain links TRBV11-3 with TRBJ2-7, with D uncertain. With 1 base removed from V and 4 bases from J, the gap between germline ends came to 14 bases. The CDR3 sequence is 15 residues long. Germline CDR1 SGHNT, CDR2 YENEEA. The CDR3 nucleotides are TGTGCCAGCAGCTTAGGCCTCTCTACGGTTTACGAGCAGTACTTC. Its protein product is CASSLGLSTVYEQYF.

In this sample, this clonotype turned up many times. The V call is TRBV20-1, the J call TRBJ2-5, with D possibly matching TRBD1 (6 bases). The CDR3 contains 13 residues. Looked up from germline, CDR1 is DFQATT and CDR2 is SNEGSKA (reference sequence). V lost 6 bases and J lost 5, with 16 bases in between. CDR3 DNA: TGCAGTGCATTCAACGTTGGGGGCGAGACCCAGTACTTC. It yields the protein CSAFNVGGETQYF.

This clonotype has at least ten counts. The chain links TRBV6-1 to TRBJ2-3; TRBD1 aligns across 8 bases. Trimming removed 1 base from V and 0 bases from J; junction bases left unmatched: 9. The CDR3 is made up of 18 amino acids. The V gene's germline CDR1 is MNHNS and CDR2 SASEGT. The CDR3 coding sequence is TGTGCCAGCAGTGAAGGCCGCCCAGGGGGCTATAGCACAGATACGCAGTATTTT. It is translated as CASSEGRPGGYSTDTQYF.

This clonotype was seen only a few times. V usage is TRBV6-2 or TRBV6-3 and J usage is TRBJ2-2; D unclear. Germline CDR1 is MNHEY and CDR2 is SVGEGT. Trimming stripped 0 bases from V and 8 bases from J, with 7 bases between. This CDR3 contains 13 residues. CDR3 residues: CASSYSNRGELFF. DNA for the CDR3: TGTGCCAGCAGTTACTCAAATCGGGGGGAGCTGTTTTTT.

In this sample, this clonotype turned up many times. The CDR3 bases are TGTGCCACCCTCCCGAGAGCAACGACCACTGAAGCTTTCTTT. Protein sequence: CATLPRATTTEAFF. The rearrangement uses TRBV10-3 and TRBJ1-1; D unclear. The CDR3 extends over 14 amino acids. In germline, CDR1 is ENHRY, CDR2 SYGVKD. V dropped 10 bases and J dropped 4 bases, with 19 bases sitting between them.

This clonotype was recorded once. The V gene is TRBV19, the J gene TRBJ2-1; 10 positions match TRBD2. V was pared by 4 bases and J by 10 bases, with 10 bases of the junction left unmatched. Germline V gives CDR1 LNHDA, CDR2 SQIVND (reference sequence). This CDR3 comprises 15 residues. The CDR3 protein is CASSTTSGRSWEQFF. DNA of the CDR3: TGTGCCAGTAGTACGACTAGCGGGCGTTCTTGGGAGCAGTTCTTC. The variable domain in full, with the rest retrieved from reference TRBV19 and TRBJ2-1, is DGGITQSPKYLFRKEGQNVTLSCEQNLNHDAMYWYRQDPGQGLRLIYYSQIVNDFQKGDIAEGYSVSREKKESFPLTVTSAQKNPTAFYLCASSTTSGRSWEQFFGPGTRLTVL.

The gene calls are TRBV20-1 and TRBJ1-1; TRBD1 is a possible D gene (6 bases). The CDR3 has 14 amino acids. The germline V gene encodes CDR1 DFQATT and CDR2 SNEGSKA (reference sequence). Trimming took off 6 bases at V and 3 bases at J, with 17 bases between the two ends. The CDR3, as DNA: TGCAGTGCCAGCAACAGGGTAGGGCACACTGAAGCTTTCTTT. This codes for CSASNRVGHTEAFF.

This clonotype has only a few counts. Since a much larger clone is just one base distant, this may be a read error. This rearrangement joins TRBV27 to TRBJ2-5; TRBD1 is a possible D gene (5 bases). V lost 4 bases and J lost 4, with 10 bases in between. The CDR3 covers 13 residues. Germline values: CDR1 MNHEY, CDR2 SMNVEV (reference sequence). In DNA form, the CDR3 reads TGTGCCAGCAGTTATAAAGGGGTAGAGACCCAGTACTTC. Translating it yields CASSYKGVETQYF.

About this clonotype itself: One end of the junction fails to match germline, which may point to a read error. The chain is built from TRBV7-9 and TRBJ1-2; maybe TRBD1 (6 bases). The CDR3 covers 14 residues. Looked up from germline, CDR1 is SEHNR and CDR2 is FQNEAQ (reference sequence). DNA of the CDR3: TGTGTCAGCAGCCCTAGGGGGGAATCCTATGGCTACACCTTC. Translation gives CVSSPRGESYGYTF. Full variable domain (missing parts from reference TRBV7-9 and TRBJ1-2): DTGVSQNPRHKITKRGQNVTFRCDPISEHNRLYWYRQTLGQGPEFLTYFQNEAQLEKSRLLSDRFSAERPKGSFSTLEIQRTEQGDSAMYLCVSSPRGESYGYTFGSGTRLTVV.

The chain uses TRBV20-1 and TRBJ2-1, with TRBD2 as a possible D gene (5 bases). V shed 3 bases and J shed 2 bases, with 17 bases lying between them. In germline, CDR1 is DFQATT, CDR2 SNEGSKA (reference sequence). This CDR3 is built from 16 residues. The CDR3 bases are TGCAGTGCTAGTTCCTTGGGAGCGCAAACCTACAATGAGCAGTTCTTC. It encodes CSASSLGAQTYNEQFF.

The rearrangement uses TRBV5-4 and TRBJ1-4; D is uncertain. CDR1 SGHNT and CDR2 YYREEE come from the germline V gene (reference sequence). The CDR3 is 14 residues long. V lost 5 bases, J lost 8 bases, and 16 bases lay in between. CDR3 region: CASSPPGGQEKLFF. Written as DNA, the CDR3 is TGTGCCAGCAGTCCTCCGGGCGGGCAGGAAAAACTGTTTTTT.

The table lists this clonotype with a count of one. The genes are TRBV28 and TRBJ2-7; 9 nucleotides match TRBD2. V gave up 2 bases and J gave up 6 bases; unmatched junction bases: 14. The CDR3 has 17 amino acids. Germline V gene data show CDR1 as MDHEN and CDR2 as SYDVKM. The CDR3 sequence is CASSLNPFAGGTIEQYF. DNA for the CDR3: TGTGCCAGCAGTTTAAATCCCTTCGCGGGAGGGACGATCGAGCAGTACTTC.

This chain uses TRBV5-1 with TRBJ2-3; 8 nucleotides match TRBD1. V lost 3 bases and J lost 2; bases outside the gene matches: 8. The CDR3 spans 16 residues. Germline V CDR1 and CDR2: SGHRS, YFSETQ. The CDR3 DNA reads TGCGCCAGCAGCTCCACGACAGGGGCACACACAGATACGCAGTATTTT. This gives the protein CASSSTTGAHTDTQYF.

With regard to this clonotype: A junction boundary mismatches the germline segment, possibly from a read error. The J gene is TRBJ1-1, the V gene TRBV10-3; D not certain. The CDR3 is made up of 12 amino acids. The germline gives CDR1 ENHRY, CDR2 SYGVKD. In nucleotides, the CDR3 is TGTGCCATCAGTGAGCTGAACACTGAAGCTTCCTTT. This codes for CAISELNTEASF.

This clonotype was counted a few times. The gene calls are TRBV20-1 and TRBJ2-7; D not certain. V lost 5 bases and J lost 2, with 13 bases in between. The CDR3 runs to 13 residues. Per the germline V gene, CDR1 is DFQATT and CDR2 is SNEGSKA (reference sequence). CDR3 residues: CSALRKIAYEQYF. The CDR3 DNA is TGCAGTGCTTTGAGGAAGATTGCCTACGAGCAGTACTTC.

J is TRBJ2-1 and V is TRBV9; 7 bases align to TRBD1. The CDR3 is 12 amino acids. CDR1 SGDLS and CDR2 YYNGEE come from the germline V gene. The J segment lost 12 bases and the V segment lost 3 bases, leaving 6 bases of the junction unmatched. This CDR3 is CASSGQGKLQFF. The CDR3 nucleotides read TGTGCCAGCAGCGGACAGGGAAAACTGCAGTTCTTC. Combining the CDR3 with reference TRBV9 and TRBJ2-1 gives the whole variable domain DSGVTQTPKHLITATGQRVTLRCSPRSGDLSVYWYQQSLDQGLQFLIQYYNGEERAKGNILERFSAQQFPDLHSELNLSSLELGDSALYFCASSGQGKLQFFGPGTRLTVL.

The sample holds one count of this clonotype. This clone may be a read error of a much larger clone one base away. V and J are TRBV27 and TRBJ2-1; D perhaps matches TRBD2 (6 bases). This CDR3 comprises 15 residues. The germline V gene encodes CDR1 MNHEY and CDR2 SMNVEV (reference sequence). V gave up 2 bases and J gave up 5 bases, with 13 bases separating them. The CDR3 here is CASSLMRDGDNEQFF. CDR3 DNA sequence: TGTGCCAGCAGTTTAATGCGGGACGGCGACAATGAGCAGTTCTTC.

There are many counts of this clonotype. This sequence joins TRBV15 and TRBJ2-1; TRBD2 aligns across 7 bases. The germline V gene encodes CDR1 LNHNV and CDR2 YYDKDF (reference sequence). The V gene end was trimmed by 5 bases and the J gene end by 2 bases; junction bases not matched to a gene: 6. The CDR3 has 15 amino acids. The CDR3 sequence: CATSPAGDAYNEQFF. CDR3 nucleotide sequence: TGTGCCACCAGCCCGGCGGGAGATGCCTACAATGAGCAGTTCTTC.